The 15 T cell receptor beta chains below were found in one sample sequenced in a study of siplizumab effects on memory and regulatory T cells. The protocol was immunoSEQ multiplex PCR, while the TCRdb copy is restricted to in-frame clones and leaves out a portion. The data hold approximately 100,000 clones, with 94% observed a single time. The sample comprised Tregs sorted from blood. All receptors derive from a human donor in good health.

CDR3 loop: CASTPRGLPNTGELFF. The CDR3 DNA follows: TGTGCCAGCACGCCCAGGGGCTTACCAAACACCGGGGAGCTGTTTTTT. The rearrangement joins TRBV6-6 to TRBJ2-2; D might be TRBD1 (6 bases). Germline V gives CDR1 MNHNY, CDR2 SVGAGI (reference sequence). The length of the CDR3 is 16 residues. V was cut by 7 bases and J by 2 bases, with 17 bases left in between.

The CDR3 protein is CASSADLYEQYF. CDR3 in DNA: TGCGCCAGCAGCGCGGACCTCTACGAGCAGTACTTC. V and J are TRBV5-1 and TRBJ2-7, with D hard to call. This CDR3 region has 12 residues. Trimming shortened V by 4 bases and J by 3 bases, and 8 bases separated the two germline ends. Germline CDR1 is SGHRS and CDR2 is YFSETQ.

The chain carries TRBV4-1 and TRBJ2-1; the match to TRBD2 covers 13 bases. Germline V gives CDR1 MGHRA, CDR2 YSYEKL. V shed 5 bases and J 3 bases; nucleotides not matched to a gene: 13. The CDR3 totals 19 residues. For the CDR3, the DNA is TGCGCCAGCAGCTTCAGCCCCCGGACTAGCGGGAGATTCTACAATGAGCAGTTCTTC. Translation: CASSFSPRTSGRFYNEQFF.

The chain links TRBV5-4 to TRBJ2-1; D remains unclear. The V and J ends lost 0 bases and 5 bases respectively, with 15 bases between them. Germline V gene data show CDR1 as SGHNT and CDR2 as YYREEE (reference sequence). CDR3 size: 16 residues. The DNA of the CDR3 is TGTGCCAGCAGCTTGGCCTCAGGCTTGTCGAACAATGAGCAGTTCTTC. Residues: CASSLASGLSNNEQFF.

V and J are TRBV29-1 and TRBJ2-7; a weak D match, TRBD1 (5 bases). The ends were cut back, 4 bases at V and 0 bases at J, with 10 bases in the middle. The V gene's germline CDR1 is SQVTM and CDR2 ANQGSEA. The CDR3 loop spans 13 amino acids. CDR3 sequence (DNA): TGCAGCGTTGTACAGGCCTTCTCCTACGAGCAGTACTTC. Encoded protein: CSVVQAFSYEQYF.

J is TRBJ2-1 and V is TRBV5-6; 11 positions match TRBD2. The length of the CDR3 is 16 residues. CDR1 is SGHDT and CDR2 is YYEEEE in the germline V gene. J was trimmed by 8 bases and V by 0 bases; bases with no gene match: 7. The CDR3 protein is CASSLAGSGRDDEQFF. In DNA, the CDR3 is TGTGCCAGCAGCTTGGCAGGTAGCGGGAGGGACGATGAGCAGTTCTTC.

The rearrangement links TRBV5-1 to TRBJ2-5; D remains ambiguous. CDR1 SGHRS and CDR2 YFSETQ come from the germline V gene. Trimming stripped 0 bases from V and 5 bases from J, with 8 bases between. This CDR3 spans 13 amino acids. CDR3 sequence reads: CASSLVLSETQYF. In nucleotides, the CDR3 is TGCGCCAGCAGCTTGGTTTTATCGGAGACCCAGTACTTC.

V and J are TRBV11-3 and TRBJ2-1; D is possibly TRBD1 or TRBD2 (6 bases each). From germline, CDR1 is SGHNT and CDR2 YENEEA. The CDR3 sequence is 14 residues long. The V gene lost 2 bases and the J gene lost 10 bases, with 15 bases spanning the gap. CDR3 loop: CASSLYPGGTEQFF. The DNA for the CDR3 is TGTGCCAGCAGCTTATACCCCGGCGGGACAGAGCAGTTCTTC. Full variable domain (outside the CDR3, taken from reference TRBV11-3 and TRBJ2-1): EAGVVQSPRYKIIEKKQPVAFWCNPISGHNTLYWYLQNLGQGPELLIRYENEEAVDDSQLPKDRFSAERLKGVDSTLKIQPAELGDSAVYLCASSLYPGGTEQFFGPGTRLTVL.

This clone has a single count. The V gene is TRBV11-2, the J gene TRBJ2-1; D gene uncertain. This CDR3 is 14 amino acids long. The V end lost 1 base, the J end lost 8 bases, and 12 bases lay between the germline ends. Per germline, CDR1 SGHAT and CDR2 FQNNGV. The CDR3, as DNA: TGTGCCAGCAGCTTAGCTCGGCCAGTGGATGAGCAGTTCTTC. The encoded protein is CASSLARPVDEQFF.

The DNA for the CDR3 is TGTGCCAGCAGCCTTCCGGGACTAGCGGGAGTGGTGGGGGAGCTGTTTTTT. This translates into CASSLPGLAGVVGELFF. The chain couples TRBV7-9 to TRBJ2-2, with 14 bases lining up with TRBD2. Germline lookup yields CDR1 SEHNR and CDR2 FQNEAQ (reference sequence). V trimming: 5 bases; J trimming: 8 bases; junction bases outside the gene matches: 10. This CDR3 region has 17 residues. Variable domain in full (rest from reference TRBV7-9 and TRBJ2-2): DTGVSQNPRHKITKRGQNVTFRCDPISEHNRLYWYRQTLGQGPEFLTYFQNEAQLEKSRLLSDRFSAERPKGSFSTLEIQRTEQGDSAMYLCASSLPGLAGVVGELFFGEGSRLTVL.

The chain carries TRBV15 and TRBJ2-1; 9 bases agree with TRBD1. The CDR3 runs 15 residues. The V gene's germline CDR1 is LNHNV and CDR2 YYDKDF (reference sequence). J lost 10 bases, V lost 5 bases, and 12 bases had no gene match. In nucleotides, the CDR3 is TGTGCCACCAGCGTCACCGGGACAGGGTCCTCGGAGCAGTTCTTC. Residues: CATSVTGTGSSEQFF.

V usage is TRBV11-2 and J usage is TRBJ1-3; D possibly corresponds to TRBD1 (5 bases). Germline V lookup: CDR1 SGHAT, CDR2 FQNNGV. Between the trimmed V and J ends, which lost 5 bases and 7 bases, there was a span of 18 bases. The CDR3 totals 15 residues. CDR3 sequence (DNA): TGTGCCAGCAGCCTCAGGGCCCCCCGGTGGAACACCATATATTTT. Amino acids: CASSLRAPRWNTIYF.

In this sample, this clone turned up once. This rearrangement joins TRBV27 to TRBJ2-6; tentatively, D is TRBD2 (6 bases). Germline V gives CDR1 MNHEY, CDR2 SMNVEV (reference sequence). The CDR3 loop spans 15 amino acids. V was cut by 2 bases and J by 2 bases, with 7 bases left in between. Here the CDR3 DNA reads TGTGCCAGCAGTTTAGCGGGGACTGGGGCCAACGTCCTGACTTTC. Its protein is CASSLAGTGANVLTF.

With regard to this clone: Other DNA sequences in this sample translate to the same CDR3. The CDR3 loop reads CAWSVGYEQYF. The CDR3, as DNA: TGTGCCTGGAGTGTGGGCTACGAGCAGTACTTC. The genes are TRBV30 and TRBJ2-7; the D is unclear. The CDR3 has 11 residues. Germline V gene sequence: CDR1 GTSNPN, CDR2 SVGIG (reference sequence). The V end lost 0 bases, the J end lost 3 bases, and 3 bases lay between the germline ends. The entire variable domain, with the rest obtained from reference TRBV30 and TRBJ2-7, is as follows: SQTIHQWPATLVQPVGSPLSLECTVEGTSNPNLYWYRQAAGRGLQLLFYSVGIGQISSEVPQNLSASRPQDRQFILSSKKLLLSDSGFYLCAWSVGYEQYFGPGTRLTVT.

The gene calls are TRBV20-1 and TRBJ2-5; weak D call: TRBD2 (6 bases). CDR1 DFQATT and CDR2 SNEGSKA come from the germline V gene (reference sequence). The length of the CDR3 is 11 residues. Trimming took 6 bases from V and 8 from J, leaving 13 bases between them. The DNA for the CDR3 is TGCAGTGCCCTCGGAGGGGCCACCCAGTACTTC. This translates into CSALGGATQYF.